The 15 T cell receptor beta chains presented below share a single source sample, sequenced in a study of cytomegalovirus exposure and HLA in healthy donors. Vbeta (60) and Jbeta (13) primers were used in the PCR. The protocol was immunoSEQ multiplex PCR, while the TCRdb copy is restricted to in-frame clones and leaves out a portion. The profile shows 150,000 to 200,000 clones, 70% to 90% of them singletons. Material: PBMCs. Source of these receptors: a woman aged 18-29 years in good health and CMV-seronegative.

The chain joins TRBV10-1 to TRBJ1-1; D ambiguous. Germline CDR1 and CDR2: WNHNN and SYGVQD (reference sequence). V lost 11 bases and J lost 8, with 27 bases in between. The CDR3 is made up of 15 amino acids. The chain's CDR3 is CAFAPRPPNGREAFF. The CDR3 DNA follows: TGCGCCTTCGCACCTAGACCTCCCAATGGGAGGGAAGCTTTCTTT.

The genes are TRBV6-6 and TRBJ2-1; TRBD1 aligns across 8 bases. The CDR3 contains 14 residues. Trimming removed 5 bases from V and 14 bases from J; junction bases left unmatched: 14. The germline gives CDR1 MNHNY, CDR2 SVGAGI (reference sequence). CDR3 bases: TGTGCCAGCAGTGCCGGGACAGGTCCTCTGGGCGAGTTCTTC. Residues: CASSAGTGPLGEFF.

Concerning this clone itself: One end of the junction fails to match germline, which may point to a read error. The genes are TRBV6-1 and TRBJ2-6; tentative D call: TRBD1 (6 bases). The CDR3 consists of 16 residues. Germline V gene lookup returns CDR1 MNHNS and CDR2 SASEGT. CDR3 residues: CASSVQGHSGANVLAF. CDR3 bases: TGTGCCAGCAGTGTCCAGGGACACTCTGGGGCCAACGTCCTGGCTTTC.

This chain links TRBV18 with TRBJ2-3; a possible D gene is TRBD2 (7 bases). V dropped 0 bases and J dropped 1 base, with 11 bases sitting between them. The CDR3 has 16 amino acids. In germline, CDR1 is KGHSH, CDR2 LQKENI. As DNA, the CDR3 is TGTGCCAGCTCACCACCGGGGGGGCGCGGCACAGATACGCAGTATTTT. This translates into CASSPPGGRGTDTQYF.

The V call is TRBV2, the J call TRBJ2-2, with 7 bases matching TRBD1. This CDR3 spans 16 amino acids. V lost 9 bases to trimming and J lost 0 bases; unmatched junction nucleotides: 10. CDR1 is SNHLY and CDR2 is FYNNEI in the germline V gene. The CDR3 DNA reads as TGTGCCAGGTTACAGGGGAGAGGGGCGAACACCGGGGAGCTGTTTTTT. It translates to CARLQGRGANTGELFF.

V gene TRBV25-1 combines with J gene TRBJ2-6; 7 positions match TRBD2. This CDR3 has 18 residues. Germline V gene lookup returns CDR1 MGHDK and CDR2 SYGVNS. Trimming took 4 bases from V and 0 from J; bases not matched to a gene: 9. The CDR3 DNA is TGTGCCAGCAGTGCATATAGCGGGCCCCACTCTGGGGCCAACGTCCTGACTTTC. Translation: CASSAYSGPHSGANVLTF.

This clone was counted only a few times. The chain carries TRBV6-6 and TRBJ2-5; D gene unclear. The CDR3 is made up of 15 amino acids. Germline V gene sequence: CDR1 MNHNY, CDR2 SVGAGI (reference sequence). V lost 2 bases and J lost 1, with 11 bases in between. Here the CDR3 reads CASSYLRDIQETQYF. CDR3 coding DNA: TGTGCCAGCAGTTACCTCAGAGACATCCAAGAGACCCAGTACTTC.

The chain has TRBV2 and TRBJ1-1; TRBD1 aligns across 8 bases. The CDR3 is 15 residues long. Germline assignment: CDR1 SNHLY and CDR2 FYNNEI. V shed 1 base and J 7 bases; nucleotides not matched to a gene: 8. The CDR3 is CASSEGTGLINEAFF. CDR3 nucleotide sequence: TGTGCCAGCAGTGAAGGGACAGGGCTAATTAATGAAGCTTTCTTT.

In this sample, this clone turned up a few times. This chain links TRBV2 with TRBJ2-1; 11 bases line up with TRBD2. This CDR3 comprises 14 residues. Trimming took 7 bases from V and 9 from J; bases not matched to a gene: 8. Per germline, CDR1 SNHLY and CDR2 FYNNEI. In DNA, the CDR3 is TGTGCCAGCATTAGACTAGCGGGGAGGGTTGAGCAGTTCTTC. Its translation: CASIRLAGRVEQFF.

The V gene is TRBV11-3, the J gene TRBJ2-5; 7 bases are a match to TRBD2. Trimming cost V 3 bases and J 4 bases; bases outside gene matches: 8. The CDR3 is 15 amino acids. The V gene's germline CDR1 is SGHNT and CDR2 YENEEA. As DNA, the CDR3 is TGTGCCAGCAGCTTTGGGGGGGAGGTGGGAGAGACCCAGTACTTC. Its translation is CASSFGGEVGETQYF.

V is TRBV25-1 and J is TRBJ2-2; 9 nucleotides line up with TRBD1. Germline CDR1 is MGHDK and CDR2 is SYGVNS. J gave up 4 bases and V 7 bases, and 10 bases lay outside the gene matches. This CDR3 is 16 amino acids long. DNA for the CDR3: TGTGCCAGCATGAGAGGGACAGGGTCCTTCACCGGGGAGCTGTTTTTT. This codes for CASMRGTGSFTGELFF.

This chain uses TRBV28 with TRBJ1-2, with D hard to call. The germline gives CDR1 MDHEN, CDR2 SYDVKM. Trimming pared 1 base from V and 7 bases from J, leaving 7 bases between. The CDR3 contains 12 residues. In nucleotides, the CDR3 is TGTGCCAGCAGTTTATCCGGAGCTGGCTACACCTTC. Its translation is CASSLSGAGYTF.

V and J are TRBV28 and TRBJ2-7; D is ambiguous. Germline V gene sequence: CDR1 MDHEN, CDR2 SYDVKM. The CDR3 totals 15 residues. V was shortened by 3 bases and J by 0 bases, with 12 bases between the two germline ends. As DNA, the CDR3 is TGTGCCAGCAGTTTTCGAGGCCGAAGCTCCTACGAGCAGTACTTC. Residues: CASSFRGRSSYEQYF.

This chain connects TRBV7-9 to TRBJ2-1; TRBD2 is a possible D gene (5 bases). Looked up from germline, CDR1 is SEHNR and CDR2 is FQNEAQ (reference sequence). V gave up 5 bases and J gave up 3 bases, with 11 bases separating them. This CDR3 comprises 14 residues. CDR3 bases: TGTGCCAGCAGCCCTGACTACTACTACAATGAGCAGTTCTTC. Protein: CASSPDYYYNEQFF.

CDR3 sequence: CASSGGVADTQYF. Written as DNA, the CDR3 is TGCGCCAGCAGCGGGGGGGTGGCAGATACGCAGTATTTT. The chain links TRBV5-1 to TRBJ2-3, with 7 bases fitting TRBD2. This CDR3 is built from 13 residues. Germline V gene data show CDR1 as SGHRS and CDR2 as YFSETQ. Losses at the gene ends were 4 bases for V and 4 bases for J; bases not matched to a gene: 3.